The next 3 T cell receptor beta chains were all read from a single sample in a study of T cell changes during pregnancy in multiple sclerosis (dated by TCRdb to between 2017 and 2020). Library method: the immunoSEQ multiplex PCR assay. TCRdb limited this immuneACCESS table to in-frame rearrangements with V and J called. A share of clones is missing; checked studies link under half to unresolved V genes, and the rest is unexplained. Across this sample there are 40,000 to 60,000 clones, with 85% to 90% seen only once. The ten top clones hold over 1.2% of the sample. This sample comprised peripheral blood, obtained in the first trimester of pregnancy. These TCRs come from a female donor in good health, enrolled as a control in a pregnancy study.

The chain recombines TRBV7-9 with TRBJ1-4; D is perhaps TRBD1 (5 bases). The CDR3 sequence is 15 residues long. V was pared by 5 bases and J by 6 bases, with 16 bases between. Germline V gives CDR1 SEHNR, CDR2 FQNEAQ (reference sequence). The CDR3 is CASSPPGGLDEKLFF. DNA of the CDR3: TGTGCCAGCAGCCCCCCGGGGGGATTGGATGAAAAACTGTTTTTT. The full variable domain, its missing parts supplied by reference TRBV7-9 and TRBJ1-4, is DTGVSQNPRHKITKRGQNVTFRCDPISEHNRLYWYRQTLGQGPEFLTYFQNEAQLEKSRLLSDRFSAERPKGSFSTLEIQRTEQGDSAMYLCASSPPGGLDEKLFFGSGTQLSVL.

The chain couples TRBV7-6 to TRBJ2-7; 9 nucleotides line up with TRBD1. Trimming removed 5 bases from V and 5 bases from J; junction bases left unmatched: 7. This CDR3 has 14 residues. CDR1 SGHVS and CDR2 FNYEAQ come from the germline V gene. The CDR3 nucleotides read TGTGCCAGCAGCGGTTACAGGGGGCCCAACGAGCAGTACTTC. Translated: CASSGYRGPNEQYF. Supplemented by reference TRBV7-6 and TRBJ2-7, the full variable domain reads GAGVSQSPRYKVTKRGQDVALRCDPISGHVSLYWYRQALGQGPEFLTYFNYEAQQDKSGLPNDRFSAERPEGSISTLTIQRTEQRDSAMYRCASSGYRGPNEQYFGPGTRLTVT.

V usage is TRBV30 and J usage is TRBJ2-5; 8 bases map to TRBD2. Germline CDR1 GTSNPN, CDR2 SVGIG (reference sequence). This CDR3 contains 15 residues. Germline trimming cut 3 bases from V and 0 bases from J; bases unmatched to any gene: 6. The CDR3 protein is CAWRNSLADQETQYF. DNA of the CDR3: TGTGCCTGGAGGAACTCACTAGCGGACCAAGAGACCCAGTACTTC.